The 21 T cell receptor beta chains given below trace back to one sample, sequenced in a study of shared clonotypes between healthy human individuals (dated by TCRdb to 2020 to 2022). Receptors were amplified or captured by the immunoSEQ multiplex PCR assay. This is the immuneACCESS table as TCRdb keeps it, with only in-frame sequences that have V and J called. A part of the clones is gone; compared with another copy, unresolved V genes explain less than half, and the rest is unexplained. A total of 450,000 to 500,000 clones appear in this sample, over 70% of them only once. The top ten hold approximately 12% of the sample. Source material: PBMCs. These receptor sequences come from a woman aged 40 to 50 in good health. Some clones in this sample may be carry-over from other donors' samples.

The J gene is TRBJ2-7, the V gene TRBV6-6; D remains unclear. V was pared by 5 bases and J by 3 bases, with 17 bases between. CDR1 is MNHNY, CDR2 SVGAGI, per germline (reference sequence). The CDR3 length is 15 residues. CDR3 sequence (DNA): TGTGCCAGCAGTACTCCTAACCAGCCGGGCTACGAGCAGTACTTC. This sequence encodes CASSTPNQPGYEQYF.

The chain combines TRBV5-1 with TRBJ2-3, with 9 bases identical to TRBD2. V was clipped by 5 bases and J by 6 bases; unmatched bases: 10. This CDR3 is built from 15 residues. CDR1 is SGHRS and CDR2 is YFSETQ in the germline V gene. The CDR3 is CASRFGPSGTDTQYF. CDR3 in DNA: TGCGCCAGCAGATTTGGTCCTAGCGGGACGGATACGCAGTATTTT.

V is TRBV15 and J is TRBJ1-1; a possible D gene is TRBD1 (6 bases). Germline values: CDR1 LNHNV, CDR2 YYDKDF (reference sequence). This CDR3 has 13 residues. V lost 8 bases and J lost 2, with 12 bases in between. Here the CDR3 reads CATATGPNTEAFF. For the CDR3, the DNA is TGTGCCACCGCGACAGGTCCCAACACTGAAGCTTTCTTT.

The rearrangement links TRBV10-3 to TRBJ2-2; a weak D match, TRBD2 (7 bases). The V gene lost 1 base and the J gene lost 2 bases, with 11 bases spanning the gap. The CDR3 extends over 16 amino acids. Germline V lookup: CDR1 ENHRY, CDR2 SYGVKD. The CDR3 sequence is CAISELGGANTGELFF. Written as DNA, the CDR3 is TGTGCCATCAGTGAGTTGGGGGGGGCCAACACCGGGGAGCTGTTTTTT.

This sequence joins TRBV10-2 and TRBJ2-3; 7 bases align to TRBD1. The length of the CDR3 is 13 residues. V was clipped by 2 bases and J by 9 bases; unmatched bases: 5. In germline, CDR1 is WSHSY, CDR2 SAAADI. CDR3 nucleotides: TGCGCCAGCAGTGAGCCTAACAGGGGCACGCAGTATTTT. It is translated as CASSEPNRGTQYF.

The V call is TRBV7-8, the J call TRBJ2-3; 8 nucleotides match TRBD2. From germline, CDR1 is SGHVS and CDR2 FQNEAQ. V gave up 7 bases and J gave up 2 bases; unmatched junction bases: 2. CDR3 length: 13 amino acids. CDR3: CASIGGDTDTQYF. CDR3 nucleotide sequence: TGTGCCAGCATCGGGGGGGACACAGATACGCAGTATTTT.

The chain has TRBV6-6 and TRBJ2-7; 11 bases line up with TRBD2. J gave up 4 bases and V 1 base, and 3 bases lay outside the gene matches. CDR3 length equals 15 residues. In germline, CDR1 is MNHNY, CDR2 SVGAGI (reference sequence). The CDR3 here is CASSYWASGRYEQYF. The CDR3 DNA reads as TGTGCCAGCAGTTACTGGGCTAGCGGGAGGTACGAGCAGTACTTC.

The V gene is TRBV19, the J gene TRBJ2-1, with 7 bases identical to TRBD2. Germline values: CDR1 LNHDA, CDR2 SQIVND (reference sequence). The CDR3 loop spans 15 amino acids. The junction had 3 bases not matched to a gene; V was cut back by 3 bases and J by 1 base. The CDR3 bases are TGTGCCAGTAGTATGAGTAGCGGGTCCTACAATGAGCAGTTCTTC. This codes for CASSMSSGSYNEQFF.

The chain uses TRBV29-1 and TRBJ2-3; 13 nucleotides line up with TRBD2. V shed 6 bases, J shed 4 bases, and the junction held 7 bases outside the gene matches. This CDR3 spans 15 amino acids. The V gene's germline CDR1 is SQVTM and CDR2 ANQGSEA. For the CDR3, the DNA is TGCAGCGTCCTAGGACTAGCGGGAGTTGCAGATACGCAGTATTTT. It specifies CSVLGLAGVADTQYF.

Regarding this clone: A read error is the likely source, as a far larger clone sits one nucleotide away. The chain has TRBV30 and TRBJ1-5; D is uncertain. Germline V gene lookup returns CDR1 GTSNPN and CDR2 SVGIG (reference sequence). V lost 1 base and J 2 bases, leaving 9 bases between the germline ends. The CDR3 is made up of 14 amino acids. The CDR3 nucleotides are TGTGCCTGGAGTGAAGGCGGGGGCAATCAGCCCCAGCATTTT. This gives the protein CAWSEGGGNQPQHF.

This chain uses TRBV7-2 with TRBJ2-1; 12 bases are a match to TRBD2. The trim removed 5 bases at V and 2 bases at J, leaving 13 bases unmatched. Germline-derived CDR1 and CDR2 are SGHTA and FQGNSA. This CDR3 is built from 19 residues. The CDR3 is CASSLPRTSGTAPYNEQFF. The CDR3 DNA reads as TGTGCCAGCAGCCTACCCCGGACTAGCGGGACAGCCCCCTACAATGAGCAGTTCTTC. The whole variable domain, remainder taken from reference TRBV7-2 and TRBJ2-1, is GAGVSQSPSNKVTEKGKDVELRCDPISGHTALYWYRQSLGQGLEFLIYFQGNSAPDKSGLPSDRFSAERTGGSVSTLTIQRTQQEDSAVYLCASSLPRTSGTAPYNEQFFGPGTRLTVL.

The V and J genes are TRBV11-3 and TRBJ2-3, with TRBD2 matching over 13 bases. Germline CDR1 SGHNT, CDR2 YENEEA. The CDR3 extends over 17 amino acids. Unmatched junction bases numbered 5, after V lost 4 bases and J lost 1 base. The CDR3 loop reads CASSYGLAGVGTDTQYF. CDR3 sequence (DNA): TGTGCCAGCAGCTATGGACTAGCGGGAGTGGGCACAGATACGCAGTATTTT.

The chain uses TRBV11-1 and TRBJ2-2, with 10 bases matching TRBD1. V lost 6 bases, J lost 4 bases, and 5 bases stayed unmatched. In germline, CDR1 is SGHAT, CDR2 FQDESV (reference sequence). CDR3 length: 15 residues. CDR3 nucleotide sequence: TGTGCCAGCAGGTTGGGGACAGGGGCCACCGGGGAGCTGTTTTTT. Translated: CASRLGTGATGELFF.

The rearrangement links TRBV19 to TRBJ2-2, with D perhaps matching TRBD2 (7 bases). The CDR3 loop spans 16 amino acids. Trimming took off 7 bases at V and 2 bases at J, with 17 bases between the two ends. Germline assignment: CDR1 LNHDA and CDR2 SQIVND (reference sequence). In DNA form, the CDR3 reads TGTGCCAGTAATAGGGGGGGCCTGACTAACACCGGGGAGCTGTTTTTT. Translation: CASNRGGLTNTGELFF.

The chain couples TRBV7-8 to TRBJ1-2; 10 bases are a match to TRBD1. V was pared by 5 bases and J by 4 bases, with 7 bases of the junction left unmatched. CDR1 SGHVS and CDR2 FQNEAQ come from the germline V gene. CDR3 length: 15 amino acids. The CDR3 protein is CASSPRDRGPYGYTF. As DNA, the CDR3 is TGTGCCAGCAGCCCCCGGGACAGGGGTCCCTATGGCTACACCTTC. The full variable domain, rest sourced from reference TRBV7-8 and TRBJ1-2, is GAGVSQSPRYKVAKRGQDVALRCDPISGHVSLFWYQQALGQGPEFLTYFQNEAQLDKSGLPSDRFFAERPEGSVSTLKIQRTQQEDSAVYLCASSPRDRGPYGYTFGSGTRLTVV.

V gene TRBV14 combines with J gene TRBJ2-7; perhaps TRBD2 as D (6 bases). The V and J ends lost 1 base and 7 bases respectively, with 17 bases between them. The germline gives CDR1 SGHDN, CDR2 FVKESK. The CDR3 totals 15 residues. The CDR3 region is CASSQVGGSGREQYF. CDR3 bases: TGTGCCAGCAGCCAAGTTGGAGGGTCAGGACGGGAGCAGTACTTC.

The chain joins TRBV6-1 to TRBJ2-6, with no clear D. The CDR3 has 17 amino acids. Germline CDR1 and CDR2: MNHNS and SASEGT. Trimming left V 0 bases short and J 0 bases short, with 9 bases between. The DNA for the CDR3 is TGTGCCAGCAGTGAAGCGCTCCCCAGCTCTGGGGCCAACGTCCTGACTTTC. Its protein is CASSEALPSSGANVLTF.

In nucleotides, the CDR3 is TGTGCCAGCAGCTTGGTGGGGGAAGAGACCCAGTACTTC. Translating it yields CASSLVGEETQYF. The chain recombines TRBV5-6 with TRBJ2-5; tentatively, D is TRBD1 or TRBD2 (5 bases each). The V gene lost 0 bases and the J gene lost 3 bases, with 6 bases spanning the gap. Germline loops: CDR1 SGHDT, CDR2 YYEEEE. This CDR3 has 13 residues. The full variable domain, its missing parts supplied by reference TRBV5-6 and TRBJ2-5, is DAGVTQSPTHLIKTRGQQVTLRCSPKSGHDTVSWYQQALGQGPQFIFQYYEEEERQRGNFPDRFSGHQFPNYSSELNVNALLLGDSALYLCASSLVGEETQYFGPGTRLLVL.

This clone was seen once. The gene calls are TRBV10-3 and TRBJ2-7, with 11 bases aligning to TRBD1. This CDR3 contains 15 residues. CDR1 ENHRY and CDR2 SYGVKD come from the germline V gene. J lost 3 bases, V lost 4 bases, and 5 bases had no gene match. The CDR3 sequence: CAISGTGTGGYEQYF. The CDR3 DNA reads as TGTGCCATCAGTGGAACCGGGACAGGGGGCTACGAGCAGTACTTC.

The V gene is TRBV6-1, the J gene TRBJ1-1; D unclear. V lost 3 bases, J lost 1 base, and 12 bases lay in between. The length of the CDR3 is 15 residues. Germline assignment: CDR1 MNHNS and CDR2 SASEGT. CDR3 region: CASSDEARQNTEAFF. CDR3 sequence (DNA): TGTGCCAGCAGTGATGAGGCGAGACAGAACACTGAAGCTTTCTTT.

The V gene is TRBV6-7, the J gene TRBJ2-7, with D perhaps given as TRBD1 or TRBD2 (5 bases each). TRBV6-7 is assigned to the ORF class and has an uncertain function. This CDR3 is 17 amino acids long. The V and J ends lost 4 bases and 5 bases respectively, with 24 bases between them. The CDR3 DNA follows: TGTGCCAGCAGTTTCTTGGGGTTGGGGACGTCCTTGAACGAGCAGTACTTC. This codes for CASSFLGLGTSLNEQYF.